These 21 T cell receptor beta chains were all obtained from the same sample, sequenced in a study of T-cell memory formation after mild COVID-19. TCRdb reprocessed the 5' RACE reads via MiXCR and lists one record per CDR3 protein. The sample lists about 470,000 distinct CDR3 sequences; around 25% were seen once. Sequencing was done on a sample of PBMCs or a T cell subset sorted from them (not recorded which). These receptor sequences come from an adult woman who had mild COVID-19 (a few samples of this study predate the infection). Cell type and time point are not known.

The V and J genes are TRBV19 and TRBJ1-1; D remains unclear. The CDR3 loop spans 11 amino acids. The germline gives CDR1 LNHDA, CDR2 SQIVND (reference sequence). Trimming took 6 bases from V and 4 from J, leaving 6 bases between them. The CDR3 loop reads CASRMTTEAFF. In DNA form, the CDR3 reads TGTGCCAGTAGGATGACCACTGAAGCTTTCTTT.

CDR3 in amino acids: CASRASGNYGYTF. Written as DNA, the CDR3 is TGTGCCAGCCGTGCCTCCGGGAACTATGGCTACACCTTC. The chain links TRBV7-9 to TRBJ1-2, with D hard to call. CDR3 length: 13 residues. Germline V CDR1 and CDR2: SEHNR, FQNEAQ (reference sequence). V was cut by 8 bases and J by 2 bases, with 12 bases left in between.

The chain uses TRBV9 and TRBJ2-6; D gene ambiguous. The CDR3 is 18 residues long. Trimming took off 3 bases at V and 0 bases at J, with 16 bases between the two ends. The V gene's germline CDR1 is SGDLS and CDR2 YYNGEE. CDR3 sequence reads: CASSGASTPSSGANVLTF. The CDR3 DNA reads TGTGCCAGCAGCGGAGCGAGTACACCCAGCTCTGGGGCCAACGTCCTGACTTTC.

V and J are TRBV7-6 and TRBJ2-1; possibly TRBD2 for D (6 bases). Germline loops: CDR1 SGHVS, CDR2 FNYEAQ. V was shortened by 7 bases and J by 6 bases, with 13 bases between the two germline ends. This CDR3 contains 13 residues. Here the CDR3 DNA reads TGTGCCAGCATTAATCGGGGGAGCAATGAGCAGTTCTTC. Its protein product is CASINRGSNEQFF.

The J gene is TRBJ2-7, the V gene TRBV7-2; D call uncertain. Germline-derived CDR1 and CDR2 are SGHTA and FQGNSA. The CDR3 spans 13 residues. Trimming took off 5 bases at V and 0 bases at J, with 8 bases between the two ends. CDR3 nucleotides: TGTGCCAGCAGCCCGGCCTACTCCTACGAGCAGTACTTC. Translated: CASSPAYSYEQYF. Full variable domain (remainder filled in from reference TRBV7-2 and TRBJ2-7): GAGVSQSPSNKVTEKGKDVELRCDPISGHTALYWYRQSLGQGLEFLIYFQGNSAPDKSGLPSDRFSAERTGGSVSTLTIQRTQQEDSAVYLCASSPAYSYEQYFGPGTRLTVT.

The chain couples TRBV11-3 to TRBJ1-1; D is perhaps TRBD1 (5 bases). This CDR3 is 21 amino acids long. CDR1 is SGHNT, CDR2 YENEEA, per germline. Trimming took 6 bases from V and 10 from J, leaving 42 bases between them. CDR3 coding DNA: TGTGCCAGCAGGTTAAAACGTCACGGGGAAGGGGTAATATCGTCGTTGGTGGGAGCTTTCTTT. It is translated as CASRLKRHGEGVISSLVGAFF.

This clonotype was counted only a few times. The chain carries TRBV5-4 and TRBJ1-1; 10 bases align to TRBD1. Germline values: CDR1 SGHNT, CDR2 YYREEE (reference sequence). The junction had 5 bases not matched to a gene; V was cut back by 4 bases and J by 2 bases. This CDR3 region has 15 residues. The CDR3 protein is CASSLWDRGNTEAFF. CDR3 DNA: TGTGCCAGCAGCCTTTGGGACAGGGGTAACACTGAAGCTTTCTTT.

This clonotype was seen more than once but under ten times. The chain employs TRBV18 and TRBJ2-7; the match to TRBD2 covers 7 bases. The CDR3 covers 15 residues. Trimming took 3 bases from V and 2 from J; bases not matched to a gene: 7. The germline V gene has CDR1 KGHSH and CDR2 LQKENI. The chain's CDR3 is CASSPAWEGTYEQYF. In DNA form, the CDR3 reads TGTGCCAGCTCACCTGCTTGGGAGGGAACCTACGAGCAGTACTTC.

The chain couples TRBV7-8 to TRBJ2-2, with a possible D match to TRBD1 (6 bases). CDR1 SGHVS and CDR2 FQNEAQ come from the germline V gene. The CDR3 extends over 14 amino acids. The V end lost 4 bases, the J end lost 6 bases, and 12 bases lay between the germline ends. CDR3 amino acids: CASSSGQYAGELFF. CDR3 DNA sequence: TGTGCCAGCAGCTCGGGACAATATGCCGGGGAGCTGTTTTTT.

V usage is TRBV19 and J usage is TRBJ2-1; the D call may be TRBD1 or TRBD2 (6 bases each). Germline V gene lookup returns CDR1 LNHDA and CDR2 SQIVND (reference sequence). The CDR3 totals 15 residues. V was cut by 9 bases and J by 0 bases, with 15 bases left in between. CDR3 protein: CASKGGPSSYNEQFF. CDR3 sequence (DNA): TGTGCCAGCAAAGGGGGGCCGAGCTCCTACAATGAGCAGTTCTTC.

V gene TRBV5-1 combines with J gene TRBJ2-7; TRBD1 might be the D (6 bases). Per the germline V gene, CDR1 is SGHRS and CDR2 is YFSETQ. Trimming pared 8 bases from V and 3 bases from J, leaving 15 bases between. CDR3 length equals 13 residues. DNA of the CDR3: TGCGCCAGTTCTCCCGGGACAAACTACGAGCAGTACTTC. Translation: CASSPGTNYEQYF.

This clonotype was observed a handful of times. The chain employs TRBV12-3 or TRBV12-4 and TRBJ2-1; 7 nucleotides line up with TRBD2. The CDR3 is 13 residues long. Germline trimming cut 6 bases from V and 15 bases from J; bases unmatched to any gene: 14. CDR3 sequence (DNA): TGTGCCAGCAGCTTTTCCAGCGGGACGGGGAGGTTCTTC. As protein: CASSFSSGTGRFF.

This clonotype was observed a handful of times. The chain combines TRBV6-2 or TRBV6-3 with TRBJ1-6; weak D call: TRBD1 (5 bases). The CDR3 is 14 residues long. Per germline, CDR1 MNHEY and CDR2 SVGEGT. The germline V and J ends were trimmed by 6 bases and 7 bases, with 13 bases remaining between them. The CDR3 sequence is CASSFGRGNSPLHF. The CDR3 region has the DNA TGTGCCAGCAGCTTTGGACGGGGGAATTCACCCCTCCACTTT.

This clonotype was found a few times. The chain couples TRBV5-5 to TRBJ2-1, with a weak D call TRBD2 (5 bases). The CDR3 extends over 15 amino acids. Germline V gene data show CDR1 as SGHKS and CDR2 as YYEKEE (reference sequence). V lost 0 bases and J lost 7, with 14 bases in between. CDR3: CASSLGLRVFNEQFF. CDR3 nucleotides: TGTGCCAGCAGCTTGGGATTGCGGGTTTTTAATGAGCAGTTCTTC.

There are a few counts of this clonotype. The chain is built from TRBV9 and TRBJ1-5; TRBD1 aligns across 8 bases. The CDR3 consists of 15 residues. The V gene's germline CDR1 is SGDLS and CDR2 YYNGEE. J gave up 4 bases and V 0 bases, and 3 bases lay outside the gene matches. CDR3: CASSVGQGRNQPQHF. The CDR3 DNA is TGTGCCAGCAGCGTAGGACAGGGGCGGAATCAGCCCCAGCATTTT.

This clonotype was observed a handful of times. The chain has TRBV9 and TRBJ1-1; 10 nucleotides align to TRBD1. Looked up from germline, CDR1 is SGDLS and CDR2 is YYNGEE. J gave up 7 bases and V 1 base, and 13 bases lay outside the gene matches. This CDR3 spans 17 amino acids. The CDR3 loop is CASSVWDRGPYPGEAFF. CDR3 nucleotides: TGTGCCAGCAGCGTATGGGACAGGGGTCCTTACCCCGGTGAAGCTTTCTTT.

V gene TRBV6-1 combines with J gene TRBJ1-1, with no clear D. CDR3 size: 13 residues. CDR1 and CDR2 from the germline V gene are MNHNS and SASEGT. Between the trimmed V and J ends, which lost 6 bases and 0 bases, there was a span of 8 bases. For the CDR3, the DNA is TGTGCCAGCAGGACGGATATGAACACTGAAGCTTTCTTT. This codes for CASRTDMNTEAFF.

This clonotype has a handful of counts. The chain joins TRBV12-3 or TRBV12-4 to TRBJ2-7, with unresolved D. The ends were cut back, 1 base at V and 6 bases at J, with 7 bases in the middle. CDR3 length equals 12 residues. The CDR3 is CASSLGSFEQYF. DNA of the CDR3: TGTGCCAGCAGTTTAGGGAGTTTCGAGCAGTACTTC.

A few counts support this clonotype. V is TRBV7-8 and J is TRBJ2-7; D remains unclear. Between the trimmed V and J ends, which lost 5 bases and 0 bases, there was a span of 11 bases. CDR1 and CDR2 (germline): SGHVS, FQNEAQ. The CDR3 is 14 amino acids. The CDR3 protein is CASSIGFSSYEQYF. CDR3 DNA: TGTGCCAGCAGCATAGGCTTCAGCTCCTACGAGCAGTACTTC.

This clonotype was detected a few times. The rearrangement links TRBV4-3 to TRBJ2-3; D is uncertain. This CDR3 has 14 residues. Trimming shortened V by 4 bases and J by 6 bases, and 14 bases separated the two germline ends. Germline loops: CDR1 LGHNA, CDR2 YSLEER. CDR3 residues: CASSLRLLMDTQYF. CDR3 in DNA: TGCGCCAGCAGCCTTAGATTACTGATGGATACGCAGTATTTT.

This clonotype has only a few counts. V and J are TRBV7-2 and TRBJ2-5, with TRBD1 identical over 7 bases. The CDR3 totals 14 residues. V trimming: 6 bases; J trimming: 5 bases; junction bases outside the gene matches: 9. The germline gives CDR1 SGHTA, CDR2 FQGNSA. CDR3 DNA: TGTGCCAGCAGTTGGGACAGTGTGGGTGAGACCCAGTACTTC. Translation gives CASSWDSVGETQYF.